This entry features one T cell receptor (beta chain) sequence. Its antigen is unidentified. The sample comes from a study of siplizumab effects on memory and regulatory T cells. The repertoire was sequenced with immunoSEQ multiplex PCR; TCRdb's copy has only in-frame clones and lacks some. Among about 110,000 clones listed, roughly 90% were seen once. Study-wide points: A mean of roughly 68% of mappable alloreactive CD4+ clones were Treg-derived with siplizumab, compared with 26.9% in controls. Apparently more diverse than memory cells, naive T cells also seemed major alloresponse contributors. Unstimulated subset assignment was obtained for only a minor fraction of alloreactive clones. Siplizumab produced a significant drop in alloreactive sequences attributable to unstimulated CD4+ memory cells.

This CDR3 region has 16 residues. Germline CDR1 and CDR2: SGHRS and YFSETQ. Deletions cut 4 bases from V and 4 bases from J, with 15 bases between. Sequenced sample: CD4+ T cells sorted from blood. The chain employs TRBV5-1 and TRBJ2-6; no reliable D call. The clonotype originates from a human donor in good health. The CDR3 DNA reads TGCGCCAGCAGCCGTCCGGAAAGCGTAGGGGCCAACGTCCTGACTTTC. This translates into CASSRPESVGANVLTF. Full variable domain (rest looked up from reference TRBV5-1 and TRBJ2-6): KAGVTQTPRYLIKTRGQQVTLSCSPISGHRSVSWYQQTPGQGLQFLFEYFSETQRNKGNFPGRFSGRQFSNSRSEMNVSTLELGDSALYLCASSRPESVGANVLTFGAGSRLTVL.